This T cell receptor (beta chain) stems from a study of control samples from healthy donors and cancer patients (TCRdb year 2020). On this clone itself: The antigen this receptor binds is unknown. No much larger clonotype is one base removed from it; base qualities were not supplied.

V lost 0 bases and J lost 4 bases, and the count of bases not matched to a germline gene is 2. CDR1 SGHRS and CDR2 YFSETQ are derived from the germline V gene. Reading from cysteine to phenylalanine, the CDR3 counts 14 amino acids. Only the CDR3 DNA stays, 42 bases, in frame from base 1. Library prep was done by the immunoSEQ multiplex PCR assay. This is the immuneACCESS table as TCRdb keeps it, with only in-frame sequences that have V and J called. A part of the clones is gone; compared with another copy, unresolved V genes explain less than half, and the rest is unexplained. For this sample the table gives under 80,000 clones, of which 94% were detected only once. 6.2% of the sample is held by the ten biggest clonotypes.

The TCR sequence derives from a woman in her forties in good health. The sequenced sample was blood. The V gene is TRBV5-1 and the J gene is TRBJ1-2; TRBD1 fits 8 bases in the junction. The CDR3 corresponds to CASSLGQGIYGYTF. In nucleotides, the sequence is TGCGCCAGCAGCTTGGGACAGGGGATCTATGGCTACACCTTC. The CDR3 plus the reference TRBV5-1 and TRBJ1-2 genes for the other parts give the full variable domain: KAGVTQTPRYLIKTRGQQVTLSCSPISGHRSVSWYQQTPGQGLQFLFEYFSETQRNKGNFPGRFSGRQFSNSRSEMNVSTLELGDSALYLCASSLGQGIYGYTFGSGTRLTVV.